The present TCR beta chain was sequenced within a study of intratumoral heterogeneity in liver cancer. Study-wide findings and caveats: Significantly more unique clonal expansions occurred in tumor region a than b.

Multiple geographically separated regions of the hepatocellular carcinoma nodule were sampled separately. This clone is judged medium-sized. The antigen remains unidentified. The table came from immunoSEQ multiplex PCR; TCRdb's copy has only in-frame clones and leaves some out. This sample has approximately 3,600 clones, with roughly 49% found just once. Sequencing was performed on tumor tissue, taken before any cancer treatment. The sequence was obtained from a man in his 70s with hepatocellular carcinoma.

The CDR3 nucleotides read TGCGCCAGCAGCTCCTGGACAGGGAAGACAGATACGCAGTATTTT. Translated, it gives CASSSWTGKTDTQYF. This rearrangement joins TRBV5-1 to TRBJ2-3; 8 nucleotides agree with TRBD1. The CDR3 consists of 15 residues. V was clipped by 3 bases and J by 3 bases; unmatched bases: 6. Germline V lookup: CDR1 SGHRS, CDR2 YFSETQ. The variable domain in full, completed from reference TRBV5-1 and TRBJ2-3, reads KAGVTQTPRYLIKTRGQQVTLSCSPISGHRSVSWYQQTPGQGLQFLFEYFSETQRNKGNFPGRFSGRQFSNSRSEMNVSTLELGDSALYLCASSSWTGKTDTQYFGPGTRLTVL.